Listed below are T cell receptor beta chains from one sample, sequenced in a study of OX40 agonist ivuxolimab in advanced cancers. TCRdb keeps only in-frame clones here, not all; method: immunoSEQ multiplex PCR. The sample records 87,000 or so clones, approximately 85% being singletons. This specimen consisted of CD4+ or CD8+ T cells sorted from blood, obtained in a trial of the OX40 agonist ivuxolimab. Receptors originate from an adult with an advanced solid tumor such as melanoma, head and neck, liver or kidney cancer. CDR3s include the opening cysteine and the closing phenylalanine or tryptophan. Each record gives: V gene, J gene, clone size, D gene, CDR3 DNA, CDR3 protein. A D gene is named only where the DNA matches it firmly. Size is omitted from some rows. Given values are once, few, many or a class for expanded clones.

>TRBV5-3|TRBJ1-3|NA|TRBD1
TGTGCCAGCAGCACCAGACAGGGGGGAAACACCATATATTTT
CASSTRQGGNTIYF
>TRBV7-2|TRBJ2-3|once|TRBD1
TGTGCCAGCAGCTTAGTTGTCGGGTCAGGGGGAAACCCTACGCAGTATTTT
CASSLVVGSGGNPTQYF
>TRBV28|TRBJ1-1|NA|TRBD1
TGTGCCAGCAGACAACAAACTGACAGGGAGCAGAACACTGAAGCTTTCTTT
CASRQQTDREQNTEAFF
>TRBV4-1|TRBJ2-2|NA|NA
TGCGCCAGCAGACTCCGACAATGGAGGGGGGACACCGGGGAGCTGTTTTTT
CASRLRQWRGDTGELFF
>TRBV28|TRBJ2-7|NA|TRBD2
TGTGCCAGCAGTTTCTCTAGCGGGAGAGGCTACGAGCAGTACTTC
CASSFSSGRGYEQYF
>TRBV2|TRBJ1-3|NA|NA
TGTGCCAGCAGGACGGGAGGAAACACCATATATTTT
CASRTGGNTIYF
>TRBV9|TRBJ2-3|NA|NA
TGTGCCAGCAGCGCCGACGCGGGGAGCACAGATACGCAGTATTTT
CASSADAGSTDTQYF
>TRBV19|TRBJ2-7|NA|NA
TGTGCCAGTAGTATGTTCGAGGGGCCAGGCGAGCAGTACTTC
CASSMFEGPGEQYF
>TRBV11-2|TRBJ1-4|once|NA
TGTGCCAGCAGCTCGCCAGGGGAAAAACTGTTTTTT
CASSSPGEKLFF
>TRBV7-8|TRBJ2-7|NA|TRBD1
TGTGCCAGCAGCCCAAGGGACAGACTATACGAGCAGTACTTC
CASSPRDRLYEQYF
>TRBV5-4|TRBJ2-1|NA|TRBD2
TGTGCCAGCAGCTCGGATGGGCGGGAGGGTTACAATGAGCAGTTCTTC
CASSSDGREGYNEQFF
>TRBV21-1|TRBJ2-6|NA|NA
TGTGCCAGCAGCCAGACAGTCGGGGCCAACGTCCTGACTTTC
CASSQTVGANVLTF
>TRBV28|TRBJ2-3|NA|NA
TGTGCCAGCAGTTCTGTCCTAGTTTGGTATTTT
CASSSVLVWYF
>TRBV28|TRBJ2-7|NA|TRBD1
TGTGCCAGCAGTTTACTTGGGGACAGGGTAGGCTACGAGCAGTACTTC
CASSLLGDRVGYEQYF
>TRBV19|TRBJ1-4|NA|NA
TGTGCCAGTAGTACGGGGCCTCACGAAAAACTGTTTTTT
CASSTGPHEKLFF